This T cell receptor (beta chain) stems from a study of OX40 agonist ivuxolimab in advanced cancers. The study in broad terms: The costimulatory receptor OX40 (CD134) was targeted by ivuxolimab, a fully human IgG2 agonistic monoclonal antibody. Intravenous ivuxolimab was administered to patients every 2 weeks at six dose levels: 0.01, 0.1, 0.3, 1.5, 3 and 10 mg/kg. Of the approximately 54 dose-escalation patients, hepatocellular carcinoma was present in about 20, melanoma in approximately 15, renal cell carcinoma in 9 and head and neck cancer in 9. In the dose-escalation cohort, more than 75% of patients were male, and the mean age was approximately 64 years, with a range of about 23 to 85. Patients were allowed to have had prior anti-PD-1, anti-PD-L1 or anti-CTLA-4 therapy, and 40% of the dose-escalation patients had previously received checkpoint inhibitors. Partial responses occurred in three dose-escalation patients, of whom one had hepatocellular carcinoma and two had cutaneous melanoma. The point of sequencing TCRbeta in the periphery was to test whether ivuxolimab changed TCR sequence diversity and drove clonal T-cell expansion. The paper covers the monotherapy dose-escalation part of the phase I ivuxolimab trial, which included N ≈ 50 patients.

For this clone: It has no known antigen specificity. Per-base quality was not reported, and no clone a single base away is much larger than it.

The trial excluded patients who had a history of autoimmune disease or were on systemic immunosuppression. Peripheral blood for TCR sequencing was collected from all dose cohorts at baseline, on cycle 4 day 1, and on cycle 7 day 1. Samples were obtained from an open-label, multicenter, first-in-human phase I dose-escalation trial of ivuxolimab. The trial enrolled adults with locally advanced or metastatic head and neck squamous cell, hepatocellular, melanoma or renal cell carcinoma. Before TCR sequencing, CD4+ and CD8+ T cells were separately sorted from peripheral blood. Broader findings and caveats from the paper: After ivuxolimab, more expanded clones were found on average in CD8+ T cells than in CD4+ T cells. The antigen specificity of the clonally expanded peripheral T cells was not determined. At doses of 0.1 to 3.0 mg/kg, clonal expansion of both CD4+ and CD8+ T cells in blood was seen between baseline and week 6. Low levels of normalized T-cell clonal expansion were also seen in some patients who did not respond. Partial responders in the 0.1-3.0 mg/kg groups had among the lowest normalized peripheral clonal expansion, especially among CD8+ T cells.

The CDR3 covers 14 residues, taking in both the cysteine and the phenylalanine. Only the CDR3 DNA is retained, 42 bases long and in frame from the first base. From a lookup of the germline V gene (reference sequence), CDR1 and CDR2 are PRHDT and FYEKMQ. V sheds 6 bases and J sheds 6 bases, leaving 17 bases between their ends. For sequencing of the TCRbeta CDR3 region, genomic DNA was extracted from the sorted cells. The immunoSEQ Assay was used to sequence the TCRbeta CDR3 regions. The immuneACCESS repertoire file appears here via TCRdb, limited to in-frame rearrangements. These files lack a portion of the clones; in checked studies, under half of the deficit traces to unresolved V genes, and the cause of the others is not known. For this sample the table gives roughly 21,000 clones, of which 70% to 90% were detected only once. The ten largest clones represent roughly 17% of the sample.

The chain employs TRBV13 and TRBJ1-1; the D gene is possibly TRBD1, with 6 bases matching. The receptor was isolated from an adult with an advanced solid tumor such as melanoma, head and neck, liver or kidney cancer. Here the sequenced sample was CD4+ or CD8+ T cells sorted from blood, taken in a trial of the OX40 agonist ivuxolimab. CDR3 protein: CASSFGPGGAEAFF. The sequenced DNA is TGTGCCAGCAGTTTCGGTCCGGGGGGCGCTGAAGCTTTCTTT.